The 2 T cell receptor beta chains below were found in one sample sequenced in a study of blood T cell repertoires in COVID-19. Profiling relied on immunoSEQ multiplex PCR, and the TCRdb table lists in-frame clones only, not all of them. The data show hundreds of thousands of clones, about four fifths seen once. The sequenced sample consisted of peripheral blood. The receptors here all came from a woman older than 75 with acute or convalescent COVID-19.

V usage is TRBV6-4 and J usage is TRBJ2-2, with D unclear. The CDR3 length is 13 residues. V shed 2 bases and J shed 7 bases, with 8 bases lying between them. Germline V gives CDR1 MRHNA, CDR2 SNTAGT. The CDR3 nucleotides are TGTGCCAGCAGTGACCCCCCCCACGGGGAGCTGTTTTTT. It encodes CASSDPPHGELFF.

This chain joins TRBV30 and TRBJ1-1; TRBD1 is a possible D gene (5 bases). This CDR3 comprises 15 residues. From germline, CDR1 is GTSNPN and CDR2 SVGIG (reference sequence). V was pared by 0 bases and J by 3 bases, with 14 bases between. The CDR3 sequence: CAWSVRVGGDTEAFF. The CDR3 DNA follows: TGTGCCTGGAGTGTACGGGTGGGGGGAGACACTGAAGCTTTCTTT.